The rows below give T cell receptor beta chains drawn from one sample of a study of cytomegalovirus exposure and HLA in healthy donors. The protocol was immunoSEQ multiplex PCR, while the TCRdb copy is restricted to in-frame clones and leaves out a portion. The data contain about 160,000 clones, more than 65% of them seen just once; the ten biggest clones take up over 8%. The material sequenced was PBMCs. These receptor sequences come from a man between 18 and 35 years old in good health and CMV-seropositive. CDR3s include the opening cysteine and the closing phenylalanine or tryptophan. The D gene is left open where the match is weak. The listing skips clone size in some rows; elsewhere it reads once, few, many or a size class.

d_gene	j_gene	abundance	v_gene	CDR3aa	CDR3nt
TRBD1	TRBJ2-7	.	TRBV5-6	CASGTVRSYEQYF	TGTGCCAGTGGGACAGTAAGATCCTACGAGCAGTACTTC
TRBD1	TRBJ1-4	.	TRBV6-5	CASGRQGDEKLFF	TGTGCCAGCGGTAGACAGGGGGATGAAAAACTGTTTTTT
.	TRBJ2-7	.	TRBV10-1	CASSHSRRDTSYEQYF	TGCGCCAGCAGCCACAGCCGCCGGGACACCTCCTACGAGCAGTACTTC
.	TRBJ2-7	.	TRBV11-1	CASSLVGGPYEQYF	TGTGCCAGCAGCTTAGTAGGAGGCCCCTACGAGCAGTACTTC
TRBD2	TRBJ2-7	.	TRBV14	CASSSASGRGNWNEQYF	TGTGCCAGCAGCTCTGCTAGCGGGAGGGGAAATTGGAACGAGCAGTACTTC
.	TRBJ2-5	.	TRBV4-2	CASSQREFGQETQYF	TGTGCCAGCAGCCAACGGGAGTTCGGACAAGAGACCCAGTACTTC
TRBD2	TRBJ2-1	few	TRBV6-4	CASSEVGGMNEQFF	TGTGCCAGCAGTGAAGTGGGGGGGATGAATGAGCAGTTCTTC
.	TRBJ2-5	.	TRBV4-1	CASSQDIEGYQETQYF	TGCGCCAGCAGCCAAGATATCGAGGGATACCAAGAGACCCAGTACTTC
TRBD2	TRBJ2-7	.	TRBV4-1	CASSQSSGGDYEQYF	TGCGCCAGCAGCCAATCTAGTGGGGGGGATTACGAGCAGTACTTC
TRBD1	TRBJ1-2	.	TRBV7-9	CASSFEDRPNYGYTF	TGTGCCAGCAGCTTTGAGGACAGGCCTAACTATGGCTACACCTTC
.	TRBJ2-6	.	TRBV5-8	CASCYRGGHSGANVLTF	TGTGCCAGCTGCTATCGAGGGGGACACTCTGGGGCCAACGTCCTGACTTTC
TRBD1	TRBJ2-3	.	TRBV10-1	CASSRDRAQDTQYF	TGCGCCAGCAGTCGGGACAGGGCGCAAGATACGCAGTATTTT
TRBD1	TRBJ1-1	few	TRBV2	CASTGGYSTEAFF	TGTGCCAGCACAGGGGGTTATAGCACTGAAGCTTTCTTT
.	TRBJ1-2	.	TRBV4-2	CASSQDLFRANGYTF	TGTGCCAGCAGCCAAGATCTTTTCAGGGCTAATGGCTACACCTTC
TRBD2	TRBJ2-3	.	TRBV5-4	CASSFPSGRASTDTQYF	TGTGCCAGCAGCTTTCCTAGCGGGAGGGCTAGCACAGATACGCAGTATTTT
TRBD1	TRBJ2-7	once	TRBV18	CAGSPIGQGNDEQYF	TGTGCCGGCTCACCTATAGGACAGGGTAACGACGAGCAGTACTTC
.	TRBJ2-2	.	TRBV29-1	CSVLGGGTGELFF	TGCAGCGTTCTAGGCGGTGGCACCGGGGAGCTGTTTTTT
.	TRBJ2-1	.	TRBV15	CATSRVSWSSYNEQFF	TGTGCCACCAGCAGAGTTAGCTGGAGCTCCTACAATGAGCAGTTCTTC
.	TRBJ2-7	.	TRBV5-1	CASSLGQGGGYEQYF	TGCGCCAGCAGCTTGGGACAGGGTGGAGGGTACGAGCAGTACTTC
.	TRBJ2-2	.	TRBV10-2	CASRDPGHYATGELFF	TGCGCCAGCAGGGATCCGGGACATTACGCGACCGGGGAGCTGTTTTTT
.	TRBJ1-2	few	TRBV2	CASTSQGPNYGYTF	TGTGCCAGCACCTCTCAGGGGCCTAACTATGGCTACACCTTC
.	TRBJ2-3	.	TRBV7-9	CASRPPRENVDTQYF	TGTGCCAGCAGACCACCTAGGGAGAACGTAGATACGCAGTATTTT
.	TRBJ2-7	.	TRBV7-2	CASSPRDGWPEQYF	TGTGCCAGCAGCCCGCGGGACGGCTGGCCCGAGCAGTACTTC
.	TRBJ1-3	.	TRBV4-1	CASSKGPSRNTIYF	TGCGCCAGCAGCAAAGGGCCCTCGCGAAACACCATATATTTT
.	TRBJ1-4	.	TRBV6-1	CASSASIGKLFF	TGTGCCAGCAGCGCATCGATCGGGAAACTGTTTTTT
TRBD1	TRBJ1-5	.	TRBV28	CASSLMVTGMNQPQHF	TGTGCCAGCAGTTTAATGGTGACAGGGATGAATCAGCCCCAGCATTTT
TRBD1	TRBJ2-3	.	TRBV11-2	CASSAAGTGAQYF	TGTGCCAGCAGCGCAGCCGGGACAGGGGCGCAGTATTTT
TRBD1	TRBJ2-3	.	TRBV9	CASSVPGQSYPDTQYF	TGTGCCAGCAGCGTCCCGGGACAGTCTTATCCAGATACGCAGTATTTT
TRBD1	TRBJ1-5	few	TRBV6-1	CASSATDRVQPQHF	TGTGCCAGCAGCGCAACCGACAGGGTTCAGCCCCAGCATTTT
.	TRBJ2-7	.	TRBV15	CATSTGGYEQYF	TGTGCCACCAGCACCGGGGGTTACGAGCAGTACTTC
.	TRBJ1-1	.	TRBV10-2	CASTEGGGGRWTEAFF	TGCGCCAGCACCGAGGGTGGCGGGGGGCGGTGGACTGAAGCTTTCTTT
TRBD1	TRBJ1-2	.	TRBV7-9	CASSSEPGQGASPTF	TGTGCCAGCAGCTCAGAACCGGGACAGGGGGCCTCCCCCACCTTC
.	TRBJ2-5	few	TRBV13	CASSQGGLETQYF	TGTGCCAGCAGCCAGGGGGGCCTAGAGACCCAGTACTTC
.	TRBJ1-4	.	TRBV15	CATTTQATNEKLFF	TGTGCCACCACGACCCAGGCAACTAATGAAAAACTGTTTTTT
TRBD1	TRBJ1-1	once	TRBV11-2	CASSFAGTGSTEAFF	TGTGCCAGCAGCTTTGCCGGGACAGGGAGCACTGAAGCTTTCTTT
TRBD1	TRBJ1-5	once	TRBV7-9	CASSPVPTGGNQPQHF	TGTGCCAGCAGCCCGGTTCCGACAGGGGGCAATCAGCCCCAGCATTTT
TRBD1	TRBJ2-2	.	TRBV28	CASRASQGAIDANTGELFF	TGTGCCAGCAGGGCCAGCCAGGGGGCGATTGATGCGAACACCGGGGAGCTGTTTTTT
.	TRBJ1-4	once	TRBV11-2	CASSFSGSEKLFF	TGTGCCAGCAGCTTTTCGGGTTCCGAAAAACTGTTTTTT
TRBD1	TRBJ1-1	.	TRBV5-6	CASSGDRGDTEAFF	TGTGCCAGCAGCGGGGACAGGGGGGACACTGAAGCTTTCTTT
.	TRBJ2-3	once	TRBV6-4	CASSDSISDTQYF	TGTGCCAGCAGTGACTCAATATCGGATACGCAGTATTTT
.	TRBJ2-7	few	TRBV6-1	CASSEASSESYEQYF	TGTGCCAGCAGTGAAGCGTCAAGCGAATCCTACGAGCAGTACTTC
.	TRBJ1-4	few	TRBV12-2	CASRPGQDRGGLFF	TGTGCAAGTCGGCCGGGACAGGATAGGGGGGGACTGTTTTTT
TRBD2	TRBJ2-1	once	TRBV7-3	CASSQLGGARDNEQFF	TGTGCCAGCAGCCAACTCGGGGGGGCCAGGGACAATGAGCAGTTCTTC
.	TRBJ2-7	.	TRBV5-6	CASSYSYEQYF	TGTGCCAGCAGCTACAGCTACGAGCAGTACTTC
TRBD1	TRBJ2-5	.	TRBV29-1	CSVEVLRRGQETQYF	TGCAGCGTTGAAGTCCTCCGCAGGGGGCAAGAGACCCAGTACTTC
TRBD2	TRBJ2-7	.	TRBV6-1	CASSDSGGGPYEQYF	TGTGCCAGCAGTGATTCGGGGGGGGGCCCCTACGAGCAGTACTTC
TRBD1	TRBJ2-1	once	TRBV5-6	CASSLTGQGWEQFF	TGTGCCAGCAGCTTGACGGGACAGGGATGGGAGCAGTTCTTC
TRBD2	TRBJ2-7	.	TRBV2	CASKGLAGLYEQYF	TGTGCCAGCAAAGGACTAGCGGGCCTCTACGAGCAGTACTTC
.	TRBJ2-1	.	TRBV9	CASNPGVGGANEQFF	TGTGCCAGCAACCCCGGGGTGGGGGGGGCTAATGAGCAGTTCTTC
.	TRBJ1-1	.	TRBV14	CASSLGGNTEAFF	TGTGCCAGCAGCCTAGGGGGAAACACTGAAGCTTTCTTT
TRBD2	TRBJ2-4	once	TRBV13	CASSTPGLAESLAKNIQYF	TGTGCCAGCAGCACGCCGGGACTAGCGGAATCCTTAGCCAAAAACATTCAGTACTTC
.	TRBJ1-3	.	TRBV13	CASSPTPVGRNTIYF	TGTGCCAGCAGCCCCACCCCAGTTGGCCGAAACACCATATATTTT